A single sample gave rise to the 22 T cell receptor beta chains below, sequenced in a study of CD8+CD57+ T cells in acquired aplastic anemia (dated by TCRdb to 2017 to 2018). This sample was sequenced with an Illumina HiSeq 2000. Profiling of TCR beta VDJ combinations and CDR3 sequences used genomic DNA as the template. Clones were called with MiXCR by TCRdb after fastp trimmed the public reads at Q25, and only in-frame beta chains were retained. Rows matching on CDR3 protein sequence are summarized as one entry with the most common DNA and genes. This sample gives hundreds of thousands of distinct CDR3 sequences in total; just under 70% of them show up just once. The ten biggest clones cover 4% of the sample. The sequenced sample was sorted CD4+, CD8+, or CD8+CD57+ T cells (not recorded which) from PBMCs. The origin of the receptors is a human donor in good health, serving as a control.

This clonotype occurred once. CDR3 sequence: CASSVHLGQYSNQPQHF. In DNA form, the CDR3 reads TGTGCCAGCAGCGTTCACCTGGGACAGTATAGCAATCAGCCCCAGCATTTT. The chain is built from TRBV7-9 and TRBJ1-5; 7 bases map to TRBD1. The germline V gene encodes CDR1 SEHNR and CDR2 FQNEAQ (reference sequence). The CDR3 is 17 residues long. Trimming at V came to 5 bases and at J to 0 bases, leaving 10 bases not matched to a gene.

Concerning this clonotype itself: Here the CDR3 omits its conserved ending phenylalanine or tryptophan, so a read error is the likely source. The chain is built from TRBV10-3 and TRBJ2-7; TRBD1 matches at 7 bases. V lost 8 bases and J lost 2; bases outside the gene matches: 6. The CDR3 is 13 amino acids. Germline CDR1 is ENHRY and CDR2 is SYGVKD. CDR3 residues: CAISTGTPYEQYL. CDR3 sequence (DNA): TGTGCCATCTCGACAGGGACCCCCTACGAGCAGTACCTC.

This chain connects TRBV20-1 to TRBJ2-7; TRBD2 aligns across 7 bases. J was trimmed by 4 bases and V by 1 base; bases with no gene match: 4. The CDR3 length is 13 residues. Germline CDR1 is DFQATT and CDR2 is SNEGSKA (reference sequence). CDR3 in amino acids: CSARGEGIYEQYF. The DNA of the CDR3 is TGCAGTGCTAGAGGGGAGGGGATTTACGAGCAGTACTTC.

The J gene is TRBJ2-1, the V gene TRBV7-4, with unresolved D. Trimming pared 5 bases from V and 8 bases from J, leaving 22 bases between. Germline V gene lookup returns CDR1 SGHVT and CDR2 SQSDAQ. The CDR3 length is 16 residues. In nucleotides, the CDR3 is TGTGCCAGCAGCCCCCGGGTAGGGTCCCGGGTGTATGAGCAGTTCTTC. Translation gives CASSPRVGSRVYEQFF.

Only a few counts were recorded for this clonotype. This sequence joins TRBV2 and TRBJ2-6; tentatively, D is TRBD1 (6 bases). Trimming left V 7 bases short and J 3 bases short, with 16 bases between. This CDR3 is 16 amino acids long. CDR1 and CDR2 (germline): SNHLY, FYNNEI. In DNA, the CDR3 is TGTGCCAGCAAAAGGACAGCCTCTCTTGGGGCCAACGTCCTGACTTTC. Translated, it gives CASKRTASLGANVLTF.

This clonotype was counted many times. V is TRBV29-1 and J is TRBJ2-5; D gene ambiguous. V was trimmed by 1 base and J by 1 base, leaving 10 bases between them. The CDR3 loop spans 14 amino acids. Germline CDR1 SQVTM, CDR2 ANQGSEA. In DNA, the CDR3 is TGCAGCGTTGAAGGGGGTGGGGTCCAAGAGACCCAGTACTTC. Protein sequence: CSVEGGGVQETQYF. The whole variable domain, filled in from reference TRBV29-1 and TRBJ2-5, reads SAVISQKPSRDICQRGTSLTIQCQVDSQVTMMFWYRQQPGQSLTLIATANQGSEATYESGFVIDKFPISRPNLTFSTLTVSNMSPEDSSIYLCSVEGGGVQETQYFGPGTRLLVL.

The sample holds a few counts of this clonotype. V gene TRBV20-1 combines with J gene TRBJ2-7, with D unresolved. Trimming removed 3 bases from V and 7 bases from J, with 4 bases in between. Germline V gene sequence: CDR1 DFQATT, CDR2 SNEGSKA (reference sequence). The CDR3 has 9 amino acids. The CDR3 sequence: CSASYEQYF. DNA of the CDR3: TGCAGTGCTAGCTATGAGCAGTACTTC.

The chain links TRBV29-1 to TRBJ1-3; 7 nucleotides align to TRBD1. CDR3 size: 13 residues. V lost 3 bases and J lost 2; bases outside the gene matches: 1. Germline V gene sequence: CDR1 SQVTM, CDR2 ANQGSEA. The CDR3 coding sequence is TGCAGCGTTGACACAGGGGCTGGAAACACCATATATTTT. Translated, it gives CSVDTGAGNTIYF. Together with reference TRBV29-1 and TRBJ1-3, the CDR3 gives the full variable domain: SAVISQKPSRDICQRGTSLTIQCQVDSQVTMMFWYRQQPGQSLTLIATANQGSEATYESGFVIDKFPISRPNLTFSTLTVSNMSPEDSSIYLCSVDTGAGNTIYFGEGSWLTVV.

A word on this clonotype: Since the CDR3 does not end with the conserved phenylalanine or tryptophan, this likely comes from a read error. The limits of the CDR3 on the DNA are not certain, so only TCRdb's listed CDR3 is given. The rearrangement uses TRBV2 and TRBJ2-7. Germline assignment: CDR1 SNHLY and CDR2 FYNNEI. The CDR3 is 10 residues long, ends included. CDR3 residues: CASSEFQQNY.

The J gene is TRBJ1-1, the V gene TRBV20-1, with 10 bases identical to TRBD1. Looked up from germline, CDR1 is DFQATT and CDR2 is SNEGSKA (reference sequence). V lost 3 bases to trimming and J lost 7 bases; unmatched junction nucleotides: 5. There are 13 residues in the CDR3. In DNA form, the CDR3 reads TGCAGTGCTAGGGGGACAGGGGAGAATGAAGCTTTCTTT. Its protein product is CSARGTGENEAFF.

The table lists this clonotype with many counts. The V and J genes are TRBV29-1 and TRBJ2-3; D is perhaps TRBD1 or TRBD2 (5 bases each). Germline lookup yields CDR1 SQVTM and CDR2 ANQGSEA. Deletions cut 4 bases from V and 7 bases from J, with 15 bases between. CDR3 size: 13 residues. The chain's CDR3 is CSVGRGPPYTQYF. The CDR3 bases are TGCAGCGTTGGCCGGGGCCCCCCATATACGCAGTATTTT.

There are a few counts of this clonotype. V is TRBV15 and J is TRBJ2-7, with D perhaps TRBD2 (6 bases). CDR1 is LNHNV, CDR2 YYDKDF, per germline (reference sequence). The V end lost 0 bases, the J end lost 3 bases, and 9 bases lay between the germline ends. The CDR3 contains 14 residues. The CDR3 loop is CATSRDRGDYEQYF. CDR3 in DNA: TGTGCCACCAGCAGAGATCGCGGGGACTACGAGCAGTACTTC. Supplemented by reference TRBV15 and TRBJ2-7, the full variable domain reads DAMVIQNPRYQVTQFGKPVTLSCSQTLNHNVMYWYQQKSSQAPKLLFHYYDKDFNNEADTPDNFQSRRPNTSFCFLDIRSPGLGDTAMYLCATSRDRGDYEQYFGPGTRLTVT.

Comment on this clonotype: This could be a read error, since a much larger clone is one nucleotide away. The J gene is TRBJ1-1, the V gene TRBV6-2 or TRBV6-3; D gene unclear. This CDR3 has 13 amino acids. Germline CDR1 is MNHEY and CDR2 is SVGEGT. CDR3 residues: CASSRSRNTGAFF. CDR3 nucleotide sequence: TGTGCCAGCAGTAGGAGCCGAAACACTGGAGCTTTCTTT.

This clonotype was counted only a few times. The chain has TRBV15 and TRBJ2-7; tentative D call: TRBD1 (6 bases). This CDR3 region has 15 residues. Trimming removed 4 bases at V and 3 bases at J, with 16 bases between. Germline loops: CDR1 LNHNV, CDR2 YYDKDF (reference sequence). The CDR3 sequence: CATSIKQGGGYEQYF. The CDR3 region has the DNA TGTGCCACCAGCATCAAACAGGGCGGAGGCTACGAGCAGTACTTC.

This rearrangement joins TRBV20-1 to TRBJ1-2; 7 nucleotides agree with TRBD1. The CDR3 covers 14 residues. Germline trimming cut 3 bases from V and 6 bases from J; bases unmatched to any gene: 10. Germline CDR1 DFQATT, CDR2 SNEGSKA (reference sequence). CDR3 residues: CSASRVGGTDGYTF. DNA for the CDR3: TGCAGTGCTAGCCGAGTCGGCGGGACAGATGGCTACACCTTC.

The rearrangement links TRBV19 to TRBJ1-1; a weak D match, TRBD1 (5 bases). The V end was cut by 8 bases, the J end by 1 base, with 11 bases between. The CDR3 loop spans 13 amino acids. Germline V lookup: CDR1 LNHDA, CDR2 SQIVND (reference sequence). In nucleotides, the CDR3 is TGTGCCAGTGGTGTTGGGACGAACACTGAAGCTTTCTTT. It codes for CASGVGTNTEAFF.

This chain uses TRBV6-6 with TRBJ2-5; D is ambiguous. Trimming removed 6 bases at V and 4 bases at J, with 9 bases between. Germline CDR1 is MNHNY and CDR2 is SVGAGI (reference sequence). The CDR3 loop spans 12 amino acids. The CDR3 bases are TGTGCCAGCAGCGTCAGTCGAGAGACCCAGTACTTC. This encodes CASSVSRETQYF.

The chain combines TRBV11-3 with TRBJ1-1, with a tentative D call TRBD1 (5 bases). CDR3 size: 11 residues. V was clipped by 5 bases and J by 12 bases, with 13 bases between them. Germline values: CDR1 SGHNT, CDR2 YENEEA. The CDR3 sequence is CASSPGQSTFF. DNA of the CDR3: TGTGCCAGCAGCCCGGGGCAGTCGACTTTCTTT.

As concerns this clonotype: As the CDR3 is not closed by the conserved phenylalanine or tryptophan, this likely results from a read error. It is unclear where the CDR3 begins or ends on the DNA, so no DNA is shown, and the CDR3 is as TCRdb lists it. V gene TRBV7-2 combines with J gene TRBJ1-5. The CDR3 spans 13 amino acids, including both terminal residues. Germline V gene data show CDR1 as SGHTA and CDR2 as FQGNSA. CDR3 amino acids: CASRMASNQPREL.

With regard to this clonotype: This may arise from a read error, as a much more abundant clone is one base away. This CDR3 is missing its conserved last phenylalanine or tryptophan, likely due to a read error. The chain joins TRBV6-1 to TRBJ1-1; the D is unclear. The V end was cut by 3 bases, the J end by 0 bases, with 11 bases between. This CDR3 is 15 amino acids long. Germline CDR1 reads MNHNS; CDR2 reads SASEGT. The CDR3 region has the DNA TGTGCCAGCAGTGATTCAGGAGGCGTGAACACTGAAGCTTTCCTT. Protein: CASSDSGGVNTEAFL.

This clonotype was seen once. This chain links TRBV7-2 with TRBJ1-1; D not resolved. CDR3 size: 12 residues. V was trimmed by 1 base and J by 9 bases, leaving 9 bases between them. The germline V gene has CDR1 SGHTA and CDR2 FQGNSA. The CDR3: CASSLDSQQAFF. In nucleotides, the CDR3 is TGTGCCAGCAGCTTAGACAGTCAGCAAGCTTTCTTT.

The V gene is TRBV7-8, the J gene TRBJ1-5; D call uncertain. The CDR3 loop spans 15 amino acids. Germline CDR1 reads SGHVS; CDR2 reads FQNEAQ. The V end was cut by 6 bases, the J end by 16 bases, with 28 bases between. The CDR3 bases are TGTGCCAGCAGTTCCTCTCGGGGTGTTCGCGAGCCCTACCATTTT. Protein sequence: CASSSSRGVREPYHF.